This T cell receptor (beta chain) originates from a study of blood T cell repertoires in COVID-19 (dated by TCRdb to about 2020). Turning to the overall study: Collaborator samples came from the United States, Italy and Spain and covered acute and convalescent phases of COVID-19. The prospective study material was composed of cDNA or gDNA derived from T cells, B-cell-depleted T cells, or PBMCs. The dataset comprised deeply sampled blood TCRbeta repertoires from subjects exposed to, actively infected with, or recovered from COVID-19. A freely available public database, intended as a resource for researchers studying the immune response to SARS-CoV-2, is where the repertoires were released. The samples were drawn from two sources: the first 160 participants of the ongoing ImmuneRACE study, and 950 to 1,500 subjects contributed by 6 global collaborators. The sample metadata nearly always contained a de-identified subject ID, COVID-19 status, age in years and sex. HLA class I and class II types, where available, came from metadata supplied by the sample provider rather than from assay-based typing.

As to this clone: This clone's antigen is unknown. No base-level quality is on record; no much larger clone is a single base apart.

A second Seattle source provided samples from volunteer blood donors who had recovered from COVID-19. Each collaborating institution followed its own protocols to collect whole blood in K2EDTA tubes. For TCRbeta analysis, collaborator samples were shipped as frozen whole blood, as isolated PBMCs, or as DNA extracted from either sample type. The V end loses 4 bases and the J end loses 2 bases, and a stretch of 12 bases separates them. The CDR3 contains 14 residues, cysteine and phenylalanine counted. CDR3 DNA only is kept here, 42 bases in frame from base 1. The germline V gene yields SGHTA for CDR1 and FQGTGA for CDR2. The immunoSEQ Assay, a bias-controlled multiplex PCR, was used to amplify TCRbeta CDR3 regions from genomic DNA. In the original analysis: The number of nucleated cells in each sample was estimated from the amplification of reference gene primers within the assay. To quantify the absolute abundance of each unique TCRbeta CDR3 rearrangement, sequence reads were collapsed and filtered. For each sample, productive Simpson clonality was calculated as the square root of Simpson's diversity index over productive rearrangements. Drawn from immuneACCESS, this table holds only the in-frame rearrangements with V and J called that TCRdb kept. Clones are partly lost; checked studies trace under half to an unresolved V gene and leave the rest unexplained. That table furnishes V, J and clone size, whereas the DNA furnished D and trimming. The sample table records roughly 300,000 clones; 80% to 90% of these occur just once. About 8% of the sample rests with the top ten.

The investigation overall reported the following: The amount of clinical and demographic metadata varied by source and participant and was provided uncurated.

The clonotype comes from a woman in her fifties or sixties who had recovered from COVID-19. The receptor chain draws on TRBV7-3 and TRBJ2-7; the best D guess is TRBD2, with 6 bases matching. Source material: peripheral blood. The nucleotide sequence reads as follows: TGTGCCAGCAGCTGGCAGGGAGGCGCCTACGAGCAGTACTTC. This gives the protein CASSWQGGAYEQYF.